This is a list of T cell receptor beta chains from one sample in a study of neoadjuvant anti-PD-1 for oral cavity cancer. The assay was immunoSEQ multiplex PCR, and TCRdb's table has in-frame clones only and misses some. The sample includes just over 65,000 clones, 70% to 90% of them seen just once. The input for sequencing was PBMCs, taken after nivolumab (anti-PD-1) treatment. These receptors were obtained from a person aged 40-85 years with oral cavity squamous cell carcinoma. Each CDR3 is given without its conserved first and last residue.

V gene | CDR3 protein
TRBV6-1 | ASSPQPGAPYEQY
TRBV28 | ASSLGTGGQY
TRBV30 | AWTKTTNTGELF
TRBV2 | ASSVVENTEAF
TRBV6-5 | ASSPYTGSYGYT
TRBV2 | ASSEAGDYGYT
TRBV27 | ASKLGTSRAYEQY
TRBV5-4 | ASSFLDGNTEAF
TRBV29-1 | SVVGRDTEAF
TRBV6-1 | ASRTLLQGYEQY
TRBV11-2 | ASSLGGRGDTQY
TRBV11-2 | ASSLSGLGNEQF
TRBV11-2 | ASSLFGAPYEQY
TRBV2 | ASRNAGANVLT
TRBV5-1 | ASSSQTSGGYNEQF
TRBV4-1 | ASSPGQGRNEQF
TRBV5-4 | ASSLYAGSTDTQY
TRBV5-6 | ASETSGRAPYNEQF
TRBV7-3 | ASSYTGGGTDTQY
TRBV5-1 | ASSFFGGSAKNIQY
TRBV6-5 | ASSVGASTDTQY
TRBV6-1 | ASETGGVDIQY
TRBV2 | ASSDQGRGVSEPQH
TRBV5-1 | ASSLGWDEQF
TRBV10-3 | ATAPQDRGQPQH
TRBV5-1 | ASSKDPGRETQY
TRBV10-2 | ASSYRSGTDNEQF
TRBV2 | ASSEGAGRGQPQH
TRBV5-1 | ASVQLPGAVDTQY
TRBV25-1 | ASSDPTRGQGKETQY
TRBV20-1 | SARRETQY
TRBV11-2 | ASSLSVQGGVSGYGYT
TRBV14 | ASSRSGYSYNEQF
TRBV30 | AWSPSGGQPQH
TRBV2 | ASSEQVPEAF
TRBV5-1 | ASSFQPGPGNTIY
TRBV19 | ASSIFTEAF
TRBV7-8 | ASSGQGFAEAF
TRBV4-1 | ASSQGQGADILSARNTIY
TRBV9 | ASSASTGPNEKLF